Described below is a single T cell receptor beta chain sequence and its context. Its matching antigen is unknown. TCRdb keeps only in-frame clones here, not all; method: immunoSEQ multiplex PCR. The sample records over a million clones, around 97% being singletons. CDR3 length: 14 amino acids. Trimming removed 4 bases from V and 6 bases from J, with 17 bases in between. The germline V gene has CDR1 SGHDT and CDR2 YYEEEE. This record comes from a study of shared clonotypes between healthy human individuals. Study observations and caveats: The study generally estimated greater richness for naive than memory subsets.

Free of recent acute infections or vaccinations, the donors were healthy HIV-negative adults. The V call is TRBV5-6, the J call TRBJ2-7; perhaps D is TRBD1 or TRBD2 (5 bases each). The sample taken for sequencing was naive CD4+ T cells sorted from blood. As for subset: CD45RA+ positively selected. The source is a man in his thirties or forties in good health. This CDR3 is CASSGRTGGGEQYF. The CDR3, as DNA: TGTGCCAGCAGCGGACGGACCGGTGGGGGCGAGCAGTACTTC.